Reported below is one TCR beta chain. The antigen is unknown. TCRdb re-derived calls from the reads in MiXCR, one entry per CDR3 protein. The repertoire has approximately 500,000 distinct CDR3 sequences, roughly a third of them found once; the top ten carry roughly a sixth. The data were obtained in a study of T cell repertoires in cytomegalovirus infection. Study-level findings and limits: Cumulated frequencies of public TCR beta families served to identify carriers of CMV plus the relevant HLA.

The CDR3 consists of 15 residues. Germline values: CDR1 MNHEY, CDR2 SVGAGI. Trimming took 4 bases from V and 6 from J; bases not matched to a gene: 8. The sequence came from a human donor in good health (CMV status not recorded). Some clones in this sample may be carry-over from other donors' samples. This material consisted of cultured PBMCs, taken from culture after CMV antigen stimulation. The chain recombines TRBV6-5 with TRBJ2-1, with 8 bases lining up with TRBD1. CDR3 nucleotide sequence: TGTGCCAGCAGTTCATCAGGGGGCTCTTCCAATGAGCAGTTCTTC. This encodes CASSSSGGSSNEQFF.